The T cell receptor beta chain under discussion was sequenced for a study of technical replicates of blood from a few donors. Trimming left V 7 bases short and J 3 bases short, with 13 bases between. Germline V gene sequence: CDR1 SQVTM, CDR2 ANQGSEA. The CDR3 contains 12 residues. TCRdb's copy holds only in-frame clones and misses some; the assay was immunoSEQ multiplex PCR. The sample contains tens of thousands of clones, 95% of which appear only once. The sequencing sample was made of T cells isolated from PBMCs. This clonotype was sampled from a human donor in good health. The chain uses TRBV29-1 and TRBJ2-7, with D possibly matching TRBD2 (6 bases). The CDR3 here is CSGRDSIYEQYF. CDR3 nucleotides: TGCAGCGGTCGGGACTCAATCTACGAGCAGTACTTC.